This T cell receptor (beta chain) was sequenced during a study of CD8 T cells in Susac syndrome. The study's findings and limits: It was acknowledged by the study that relatively few individuals were included in its TCR sequencing and HLA analysis.

Germline CDR1 reads ENHRY; CDR2 reads SYGVKD. The germline V and J ends were trimmed by 0 bases and 2 bases, with 11 bases remaining between them. The CDR3 runs to 16 residues. Note on this clonotype: Antigen: not known.

Roughly 0.45 to 1 ug RNA was reverse transcribed with random hexamers. The amplification used immunoSEQ multiplex PCR on TCR beta CDR3; it spanned 54 Vbeta and 13 Jbeta. One entry per CDR3 protein, called by TCRdb with MiXCR from the immunoSEQ multiplex PCR reads. The table lists hundreds of thousands of distinct CDR3 sequences, around 85% of them singletons. CD8+ and CD4+ T cells from blood underwent TCR beta sequencing. TEMRA cells were FACS-enriched, and CD8+ and CD4+ T cells were isolated negatively. The genes are TRBV10-3 and TRBJ1-5; tentative D call: TRBD1 (6 bases). Input material: CD8+ T cells from PBMCs. The receptor was isolated from a human donor with multiple sclerosis. The CDR3 nucleotides are TGTGCCATCAGTGAGTCTCTGGGGGCAGGCAATCAGCCCCAGCATTTT. It encodes CAISESLGAGNQPQHF.